The TCR beta chain described here comes from a study of shared clonotypes between healthy human individuals. Study processing details: Filtering of immunoSEQ junctional sequences could not match full-length read filtering. Some clones are missing from TCRdb's copy, which holds only in-frame ones; the method was immunoSEQ multiplex PCR. V, J and clone size derive from that table, while D and trimming were established from the DNA sequence. The sample gives about 500,000 clones, roughly four fifths of which show up once; 12% is in the top ten. Notes on this clone: Antigen specificity is unknown.

The CDR3 loop spans 17 amino acids. The V segment lost 2 bases and the J segment 6 bases; nucleotides outside the gene matches: 11. Germline CDR1 reads SGHRS; CDR2 reads YFSETQ. The unsorted samples had roughly 86 million PBMCs used for genomic DNA. Study observations and caveats: Sequencing depth was a factor that was expected to affect clonotype sharing among donors.

This receptor was identified in a woman between 40 and 50 years old in good health. Some clones in this sample may be carry-over from other donors' samples. Material for sequencing was PBMCs. The rearrangement uses TRBV5-1 and TRBJ1-1; TRBD1 aligns across 12 bases. CDR3 in amino acids: CASSFAGTGGMGAEAFF. In nucleotides, the CDR3 is TGCGCCAGCAGCTTCGCCGGGACAGGGGGCATGGGCGCTGAAGCTTTCTTT.